This T cell receptor (beta chain) was obtained from a study of blood T cell repertoires in COVID-19. About the study: Sites in the United States, Italy and Spain provided acute and convalescent COVID-19 samples.

Seattle patients were enrolled during active infection and followed longitudinally. As handled by the study authors: Estimation of nucleated cell counts was performed using reference gene primer amplification. Produced via immunoSEQ multiplex PCR; TCRdb's table is partial and in-frame only. D and trimming come from the DNA, and the V and J calls and clone size come from that table. The data show about 330,000 clones, with roughly 90% seen just once and approximately 10% held by the top ten. Sequenced sample: peripheral blood. This receptor was identified in a young man with COVID-19, enrolled during active disease.

For the CDR3, the DNA is TGTGCCAGCAGCCAAGGGGGGAGGGAGACCCAGTACTTC. Translation gives CASSQGGRETQYF. The V gene is TRBV3-1 (or the pseudogene TRBV3-2), the J gene TRBJ2-5; the D gene is possibly TRBD2 (6 bases). V lost 1 base to trimming and J lost 5 bases, with 8 bases between them. Looked up from germline, CDR1 is LGHDT and CDR2 is YNNKEL (reference sequence). The CDR3 runs to 13 residues.